The subject of this entry is one T cell receptor (beta chain). Libraries were prepared by immunoSEQ multiplex PCR; TCRdb keeps only in-frame clonotypes and omits some of them. This sample has about 170,000 clones, with roughly nine tenths found just once. The record originates from a study of blood T cell repertoires in COVID-19. Germline CDR1 reads SGHRS; CDR2 reads YFSETQ. Between the trimmed V and J ends, which lost 0 bases and 0 bases, there was a span of 7 bases. There are 15 residues in the CDR3. This clonotype was sampled from a man aged 70 or older with acute or convalescent COVID-19. The sample taken for sequencing was peripheral blood. This sequence joins TRBV5-1 and TRBJ1-3, with D possibly being TRBD1 (6 bases). The CDR3 sequence is CASSLGTDSGNTIYF. The CDR3 DNA reads as TGCGCCAGCAGCTTGGGGACAGACTCTGGAAACACCATATATTTT. The full variable domain, in which reference TRBV5-1 and TRBJ1-3 provide the parts outside the CDR3, is KAGVTQTPRYLIKTRGQQVTLSCSPISGHRSVSWYQQTPGQGLQFLFEYFSETQRNKGNFPGRFSGRQFSNSRSEMNVSTLELGDSALYLCASSLGTDSGNTIYFGEGSWLTVV.